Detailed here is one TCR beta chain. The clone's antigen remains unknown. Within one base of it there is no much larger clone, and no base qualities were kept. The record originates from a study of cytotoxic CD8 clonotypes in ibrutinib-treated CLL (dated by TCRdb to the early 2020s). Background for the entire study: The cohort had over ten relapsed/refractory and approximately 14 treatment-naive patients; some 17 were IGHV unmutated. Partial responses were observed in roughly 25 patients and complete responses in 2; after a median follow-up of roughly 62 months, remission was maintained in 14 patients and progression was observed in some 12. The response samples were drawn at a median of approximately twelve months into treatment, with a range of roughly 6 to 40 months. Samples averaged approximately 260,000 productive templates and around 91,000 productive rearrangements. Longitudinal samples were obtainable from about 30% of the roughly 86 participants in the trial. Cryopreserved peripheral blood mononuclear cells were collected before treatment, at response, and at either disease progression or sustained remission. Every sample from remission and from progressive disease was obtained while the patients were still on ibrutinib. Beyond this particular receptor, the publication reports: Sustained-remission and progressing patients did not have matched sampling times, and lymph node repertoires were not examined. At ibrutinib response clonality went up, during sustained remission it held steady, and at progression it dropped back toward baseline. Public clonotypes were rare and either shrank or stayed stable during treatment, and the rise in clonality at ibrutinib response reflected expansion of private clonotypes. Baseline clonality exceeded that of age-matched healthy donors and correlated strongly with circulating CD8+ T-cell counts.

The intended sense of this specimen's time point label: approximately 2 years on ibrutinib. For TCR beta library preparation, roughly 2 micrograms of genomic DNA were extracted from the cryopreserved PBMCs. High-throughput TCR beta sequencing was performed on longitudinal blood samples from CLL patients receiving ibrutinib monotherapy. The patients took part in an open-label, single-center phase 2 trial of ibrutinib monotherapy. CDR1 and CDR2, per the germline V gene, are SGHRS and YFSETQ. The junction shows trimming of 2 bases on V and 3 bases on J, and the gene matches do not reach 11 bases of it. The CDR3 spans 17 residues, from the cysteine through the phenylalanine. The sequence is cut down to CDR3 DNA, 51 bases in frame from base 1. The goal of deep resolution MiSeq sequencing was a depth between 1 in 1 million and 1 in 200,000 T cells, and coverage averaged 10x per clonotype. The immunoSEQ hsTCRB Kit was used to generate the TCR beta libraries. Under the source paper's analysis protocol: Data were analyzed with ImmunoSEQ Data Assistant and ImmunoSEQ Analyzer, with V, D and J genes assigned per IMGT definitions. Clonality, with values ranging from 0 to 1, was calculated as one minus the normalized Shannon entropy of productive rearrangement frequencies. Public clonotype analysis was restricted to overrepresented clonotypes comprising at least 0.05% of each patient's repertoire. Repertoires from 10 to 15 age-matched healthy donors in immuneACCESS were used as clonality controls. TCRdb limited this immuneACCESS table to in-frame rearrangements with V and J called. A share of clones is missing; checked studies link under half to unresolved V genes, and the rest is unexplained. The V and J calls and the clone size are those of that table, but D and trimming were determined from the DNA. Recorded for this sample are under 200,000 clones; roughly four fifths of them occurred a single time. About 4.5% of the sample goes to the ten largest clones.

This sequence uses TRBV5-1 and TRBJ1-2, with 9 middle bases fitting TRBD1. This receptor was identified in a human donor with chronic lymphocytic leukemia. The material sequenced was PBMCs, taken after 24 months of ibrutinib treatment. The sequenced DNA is TGCGCCAGCAGCTTAGGGGACAGGGAACTCCCTCACTATGGCTACACCTTC. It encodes CASSLGDRELPHYGYTF. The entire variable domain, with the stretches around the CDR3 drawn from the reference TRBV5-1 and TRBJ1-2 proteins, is KAGVTQTPRYLIKTRGQQVTLSCSPISGHRSVSWYQQTPGQGLQFLFEYFSETQRNKGNFPGRFSGRQFSNSRSEMNVSTLELGDSALYLCASSLGDRELPHYGYTFGSGTRLTVV.